Listed below are T cell receptor beta chains from one sample, sequenced in a study of OX40 agonist ivuxolimab in advanced cancers. TCRdb's table, derived via immunoSEQ multiplex PCR, lists solely in-frame clones and lacks some. This table holds 70,000 to 80,000 clones, around 94% found once. This specimen was CD4+ or CD8+ T cells sorted from blood, taken in a trial of the OX40 agonist ivuxolimab. These receptor sequences come from an adult with an advanced solid tumor such as melanoma, head and neck, liver or kidney cancer. Each CDR3 is given with its conserved first and last residue. D genes are given only for firm matches. Not all rows give a size; the values are once, few, many and, for expanded clones, a class.

clone_size	d_call	j_call	v_call	cdr3_nt	cdr3_aa
.	.	TRBJ2-3	TRBV19	TGTGCCAGTAGTCGATTATCGGAGGAACGAGCCGATACGCAGTATTTT	CASSRLSEERADTQYF
.	.	TRBJ1-3	TRBV21-1	TGTGCCAGCAGCAAAAAGAATCCCGGCGGCGCTGGAAACACCATATATTTT	CASSKKNPGGAGNTIYF
.	TRBD1	TRBJ2-7	TRBV5-1	TGCGCCAGCAGCGCCGGGACAGGGGCGTACGAGCAGTACTTC	CASSAGTGAYEQYF
.	.	TRBJ1-5	TRBV10-3	TGTGCCATCAGTGAGTCCGGGGATAGCAATCAGCCCCAGCATTTT	CAISESGDSNQPQHF
.	.	TRBJ2-5	TRBV14	TGTGCCAGCAGCCAAGAGTCGTTAGCGTCGGAGACCCAGTACTTC	CASSQESLASETQYF
few	.	TRBJ1-1	TRBV27	TGTGCCAGCAGCCCACAAGTCGACACTGAAGCTTTCTTT	CASSPQVDTEAFF
.	.	TRBJ2-5	TRBV11-3	TGTGCCAGCAGCCCCGACAGTAATCAAGAGACCCAGTACTTC	CASSPDSNQETQYF
.	.	TRBJ1-1	TRBV7-9	TGTGCCAGCAGCCGCTCTGAGGACACTGAAGCTTTCTTT	CASSRSEDTEAFF
.	.	TRBJ1-5	TRBV6-1	TGTGCCAGTCGCCGAGATAGCAATCAGCCCCAGCATTTT	CASRRDSNQPQHF
.	TRBD1	TRBJ2-1	TRBV27	TGTGCCAGCAGTTTATCGGGACAGGGTCTTCATGAGCAGTTCTTC	CASSLSGQGLHEQFF